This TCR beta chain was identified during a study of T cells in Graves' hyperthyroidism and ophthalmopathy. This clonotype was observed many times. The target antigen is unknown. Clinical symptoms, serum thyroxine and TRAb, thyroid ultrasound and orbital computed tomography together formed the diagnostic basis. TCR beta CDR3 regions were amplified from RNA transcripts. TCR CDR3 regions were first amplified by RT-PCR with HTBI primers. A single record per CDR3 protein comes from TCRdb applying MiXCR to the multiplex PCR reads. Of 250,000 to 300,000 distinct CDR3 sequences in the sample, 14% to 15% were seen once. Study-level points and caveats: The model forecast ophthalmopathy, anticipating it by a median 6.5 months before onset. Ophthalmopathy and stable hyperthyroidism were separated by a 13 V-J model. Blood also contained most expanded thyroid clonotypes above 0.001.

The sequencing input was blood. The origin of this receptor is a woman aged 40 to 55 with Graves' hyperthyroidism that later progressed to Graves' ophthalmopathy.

The CDR3 region has the DNA TGTGCCAGCAGCTTGGTGACTAGCGGGTTTAAGGATGAGCAGTTCTTC. Its translation is CASSLVTSGFKDEQFF. The J gene is TRBJ2-1, the V gene TRBV5-6, with 10 bases fitting TRBD2. With 0 bases clipped from V and 8 bases from J, the junction kept 8 bases outside the gene matches. Germline CDR1 and CDR2: SGHDT and YYEEEE. CDR3 length: 16 residues.